Listed below are T cell receptor beta chains from one sample, sequenced in a study of response to subunit inactivated influenza vaccine. TCRdb re-derived calls from the RT-PCR reads in MiXCR, one entry per CDR3 protein. The sample includes roughly 460,000 distinct CDR3 sequences, about 10% of them seen just once. This sample comprised PBMCs from blood, obtained 40 to 50 days after vaccination. These receptors originate from a man between 45 and 60 years old who received an inactivated influenza vaccine. Both conserved end residues are part of each CDR3. A D gene is named only where the DNA matches it firmly. Rows give clone size only sometimes, using once, few, many, or a class for an expanded clone.

CDR3 protein: CASSTGTGYGELFF
CDR3 DNA: TGTGCCAGCAGCACCGGGACAGGGTACGGGGAGCTGTTTTTT
J gene: TRBJ2-2
D gene: TRBD1
V gene: TRBV5-6
clone size: NA

CDR3 protein: CASMGGLAEETQYF
CDR3 DNA: TGCGCCAGCATGGGGGGACTAGCGGAGGAGACCCAGTACTTC
J gene: TRBJ2-5
D gene: TRBD2
V gene: TRBV5-1
clone size: NA

CDR3 protein: CASSNAVSYNEQFF
CDR3 DNA: TGTGCCAGCAGTAACGCCGTCTCCTACAATGAGCAGTTCTTC
J gene: TRBJ2-1
D gene: NA
V gene: TRBV28
clone size: few

CDR3 protein: CSAGLGRVWYF
CDR3 DNA: TGCAGTGCCGGTCTAGGGCGGGTGTGGTACTTC
J gene: TRBJ2-5
D gene: NA
V gene: TRBV20-1
clone size: NA

CDR3 protein: CSARDYSGSSAHEQFF
CDR3 DNA: TGCAGTGCTAGAGATTATAGCGGGAGTTCCGCCCATGAGCAGTTCTTC
J gene: TRBJ2-1
D gene: TRBD2
V gene: TRBV20-1
clone size: NA

CDR3 protein: CASSVGTENTEAFF
CDR3 DNA: TGTGCCAGCAGTGTCGGGACAGAGAACACTGAAGCTTTCTTT
J gene: TRBJ1-1
D gene: TRBD1
V gene: TRBV12-3/TRBV12-4
clone size: many

CDR3 protein: CASRSPGHFIF
CDR3 DNA: TGTGCCAGCAGATCACCGGGACATTTTATCTTC
J gene: TRBJ2-7
D gene: NA
V gene: TRBV2
clone size: NA

CDR3 protein: CASSHVRAGQVLDSSGANVLTF
CDR3 DNA: TGTGCCAGCAGCCACGTGCGCGCGGGGCAGGTACTCGATAGCTCTGGGGCCAACGTCCTGACTTTC
J gene: TRBJ2-6
D gene: NA
V gene: TRBV13
clone size: NA

CDR3 protein: CSVGSVGGYTF
CDR3 DNA: TGCAGTGTCGGGAGTGTAGGTGGCTACACCTTC
J gene: TRBJ1-2
D gene: NA
V gene: TRBV20-1
clone size: few

CDR3 protein: CASSPNWGGQPQHF
CDR3 DNA: TGTGCCAGCTCACCGAATTGGGGAGGCCAGCCCCAGCATTTT
J gene: TRBJ1-5
D gene: NA
V gene: TRBV18
clone size: NA

CDR3 protein: CSARTYNEQFF
CDR3 DNA: TGCAGTGCTAGAACGTACAATGAGCAGTTCTTC
J gene: TRBJ2-1
D gene: NA
V gene: TRBV20-1
clone size: NA

CDR3 protein: CASSFRWYNEQFF
CDR3 DNA: TGTGCCAGCAGTTTTAGGTGGTACAATGAGCAGTTCTTC
J gene: TRBJ2-1
D gene: NA
V gene: TRBV27
clone size: NA

CDR3 protein: CASSTPYGGPDQPQHF
CDR3 DNA: TGTGCCAGCAGTACACCCTACGGGGGCCCTGACCAGCCCCAGCATTTT
J gene: TRBJ1-5
D gene: NA
V gene: TRBV28
clone size: few

CDR3 protein: CATSRPGGADTQYF
CDR3 DNA: TGTGCCACCAGCAGGCCCGGGGGGGCAGATACGCAGTATTTT
J gene: TRBJ2-3
D gene: TRBD2
V gene: TRBV15
clone size: few

CDR3 protein: CSARDLTGPNYGYTF
CDR3 DNA: TGCAGTGCTAGAGACCTGACAGGGCCTAACTATGGCTACACCTTC
J gene: TRBJ1-2
D gene: TRBD1
V gene: TRBV20-1
clone size: few

CDR3 protein: CASSRGSPESPLHF
CDR3 DNA: TGTGCCAGCAGCCGCGGGTCCCCGGAGTCACCCCTCCACTTT
J gene: TRBJ1-6
D gene: NA
V gene: TRBV12-3/TRBV12-4
clone size: NA

CDR3 protein: CASGMRENYEQYF
CDR3 DNA: TGTGCCAGCGGCATGAGGGAGAATTACGAGCAGTACTTC
J gene: TRBJ2-7
D gene: NA
V gene: TRBV27
clone size: NA

CDR3 protein: CASSILGGDSYNEQFF
CDR3 DNA: TGTGCCAGCAGCATCCTCGGGGGGGACTCCTACAATGAGCAGTTCTTC
J gene: TRBJ2-1
D gene: TRBD2
V gene: TRBV5-5
clone size: many

CDR3 protein: CASSLGGAGRIGDSPLHF
CDR3 DNA: TGTGCCAGCAGTTTAGGGGGGGCGGGAAGGATAGGGGACTCACCCCTCCACTTT
J gene: TRBJ1-6
D gene: NA
V gene: TRBV28
clone size: many